This T cell receptor beta chain was obtained from a study of T cells in Graves' hyperthyroidism and ophthalmopathy. Overall study context: The initial diagnosis was the point when peripheral blood was collected, ahead of any treatment.

As regards this clonotype: Antigen: not known.

Germline V gives CDR1 MGHRA, CDR2 YSYEKL. This CDR3 is built from 16 residues. The ends lost 5 bases at V and 1 base at J; junction bases unmatched: 4. Study-wide findings and caveats: Blood shared most expanded thyroid clonotypes above 0.001. Prediction of ophthalmopathy progression came a median roughly 6.7 months pre-onset.

Fresh peripheral blood, approximately 10 ml, was the source of the PBMCs. RNA transcripts were the template for amplifying TCR beta CDR3 regions. A first-round RT-PCR of the TCR CDR3 used the HTBI primer set. TCRdb called the multiplex PCR reads again in MiXCR, with one record for every CDR3 protein. The sample has 300,000 to 450,000 distinct CDR3 sequences, roughly 25% seen once. Sequencing was done on a sample of blood. The clonotype was recovered from a man aged 50 to 59 with Graves' hyperthyroidism. The J gene is TRBJ2-2, the V gene TRBV4-1; 10 nucleotides align to TRBD2. The CDR3 is CASSYWTSGNTGELFF. The CDR3 DNA reads as TGCGCCAGCAGCTACTGGACTAGCGGGAACACCGGGGAGCTGTTTTTT.